This record concerns one T cell receptor (beta chain) sequence. Its antigen remains unidentified. The entry originates in a study of shared clonotypes between healthy human individuals. Findings and limits, study-wide: Non-shared clonotypes were found to have lower generation probabilities than the clonotypes that were shared by all four of the sorted-subset donors.

Assay: immunoSEQ multiplex PCR; the TCRdb copy retains only in-frame clones and omits some. The sample holds about 600,000 clones, 95% to 98% seen once. This CDR3 is built from 17 residues. Per the germline V gene, CDR1 is SEHNR and CDR2 is FQNEAQ (reference sequence). The V segment lost 3 bases and the J segment 1 base; nucleotides outside the gene matches: 8. The rearrangement links TRBV7-9 to TRBJ2-3; 9 nucleotides agree with TRBD2. The sequencing sample was made of naive CD4+ T cells sorted from blood. Subset indicated: CD45RA+ positively selected. This TCR was sampled from a woman aged 25-40 years in good health. This chain's CDR3 is CASSFGRSGGGTDTQYF. In nucleotides, the CDR3 is TGTGCCAGCAGCTTTGGGCGTAGCGGGGGTGGCACAGATACGCAGTATTTT.